Listed below are T cell receptor beta chains from one sample, sequenced in a study of T cell responses to AZD1222 COVID-19 vaccine. Only in-frame clones appear in the TCRdb table, and some are missing; sequencing was by immunoSEQ multiplex PCR. The sample holds 75,000 to 85,000 clones, about nine tenths seen once. Sample: peripheral blood, taken on day 0 of AZD1222 vaccination. The receptors shown here come from an adult in good health. CDR3s include the opening cysteine and the closing phenylalanine or tryptophan. A D gene is named only where the DNA matches it firmly. For some rows the clone size is stated as once, few or many, or as a class when expanded; others skip it.

v_call,clone_size,j_call,d_call,cdr3_aa,cdr3_nt
TRBV6-2/TRBV6-3,.,TRBJ2-5,.,CASSSTRSAGNQETQYF,TGTGCCAGCAGTTCAACCCGGTCCGCAGGGAACCAAGAGACCCAGTACTTC
TRBV10-3,.,TRBJ1-4,.,CAISAAGNNEKLFF,TGTGCCATCAGTGCCGCAGGGAATAATGAAAAACTGTTTTTT
TRBV5-4,.,TRBJ1-2,.,CASSLEGGQRYTF,TGTGCCAGCAGCTTGGAAGGGGGACAACGCTACACCTTC
TRBV6-2/TRBV6-3,few,TRBJ2-7,TRBD2,CASSNKTSGRVSEQYF,TGTGCCAGCAGTAACAAGACTAGCGGGAGGGTGTCCGAGCAGTACTTC
TRBV27,.,TRBJ1-6,.,CASRWSYNSPLHF,TGTGCCAGCAGGTGGTCCTATAATTCACCCCTCCACTTT
TRBV3-1/TRBV3-2,.,TRBJ1-6,TRBD1,CASSINWDSNSPLHF,TGTGCCAGCAGTATCAACTGGGACAGCAATTCACCCCTCCACTTT
TRBV12-3/TRBV12-4,.,TRBJ1-6,.,CASSLRARTLHF,TGTGCCAGCAGTTTAAGGGCTAGAACCCTCCACTTT
TRBV3-1/TRBV3-2,.,TRBJ1-1,.,CASSQDLGEAFF,TGTGCCAGCAGCCAAGATTTGGGGGAAGCTTTCTTT
TRBV6-2/TRBV6-3,.,TRBJ2-5,.,CASSSRQLLNMYF,TGTGCCAGCAGTTCCAGGCAGCTCCTAAATATGTACTTC
TRBV5-4,.,TRBJ2-7,TRBD2,CASSRGLAGDSTRTEQYF,TGTGCCAGCAGCCGAGGACTAGCGGGAGACTCCACTCGAACCGAGCAGTACTTC
TRBV28,.,TRBJ1-1,TRBD1,CATMGAGGEAFF,TGTGCCACCATGGGGGCAGGGGGGGAAGCTTTCTTT
TRBV4-2,.,TRBJ2-2,TRBD2,CASSQDLSGVTGELFF,TGTGCCAGCAGCCAAGATCTTAGCGGGGTGACCGGGGAGCTGTTTTTT
TRBV5-8,few,TRBJ1-6,.,CASSLPGGGNSPLHF,TGTGCCAGCAGCTTGCCCGGGGGCGGCAATTCACCCCTCCACTTT
TRBV27,.,TRBJ2-1,.,CASSREAYSYNEQFF,TGTGCCAGCAGTCGCGAGGCATACTCCTACAATGAGCAGTTCTTC
TRBV2,.,TRBJ1-1,.,CASSDLQVTNTEAFF,TGTGCCAGCAGTGACTTACAGGTGACGAACACTGAAGCTTTCTTT
TRBV9,.,TRBJ2-5,.,CASSVSRQKETQYF,TGTGCCAGCAGCGTATCCAGGCAAAAAGAGACCCAGTACTTC
TRBV13,.,TRBJ1-1,.,CASSFSIGYGDTEAFF,TGTGCCAGCAGCTTTTCGATTGGGTACGGCGACACTGAAGCTTTCTTT
TRBV27,.,TRBJ1-2,.,CASTSPLTKRGDYGYTF,TGTGCCAGCACCTCCCCCTTGACCAAGAGGGGGGACTATGGCTACACCTTC
TRBV24-1,.,TRBJ2-3,.,CATSAPGPSSTDTQYF,TGTGCCACCAGTGCTCCGGGACCCTCGAGCACAGATACGCAGTATTTT
TRBV27,.,TRBJ2-5,.,CASSLEGGQQETQYF,TGTGCCAGCAGTTTAGAGGGGGGGCAGCAAGAGACCCAGTACTTC
TRBV10-3,.,TRBJ2-2,.,CAISEGSFSDTGELFF,TGTGCCATCAGTGAGGGGTCTTTTTCGGATACCGGGGAGCTGTTTTTT
TRBV5-1,.,TRBJ1-1,.,CASSLGAQNTEAFF,TGCGCCAGCAGCTTGGGGGCCCAGAACACTGAAGCTTTCTTT
TRBV13,.,TRBJ2-7,TRBD2,CASSSRTSGSSWYF,TGTGCCAGCAGCTCACGGACTAGCGGGAGCAGCTGGTACTTC
TRBV7-6,.,TRBJ2-1,.,CASSFTNNEQFF,TGTGCCAGCAGCTTCACGAACAATGAGCAGTTCTTC
TRBV30,.,TRBJ1-2,.,CAWSLGQSFYGYTF,TGTGCCTGGAGTCTTGGACAGTCTTTCTATGGCTACACCTTC
TRBV27,.,TRBJ2-4,.,CASSPDITGEGDIQYF,TGTGCCAGCAGTCCCGATATCACAGGGGAGGGGGACATTCAGTACTTC
TRBV12-5,.,TRBJ2-5,.,CASGQSGEETQYF,TGTGCTAGTGGGCAGTCAGGGGAAGAGACCCAGTACTTC
TRBV11-2,.,TRBJ1-6,.,CASSWGAGGNSPLHF,TGTGCCAGCAGCTGGGGTGCAGGAGGGAATTCACCCCTCCACTTT
TRBV2,.,TRBJ1-6,.,CASSEANTVNSPLHF,TGTGCCAGCAGTGAAGCGAACACAGTTAATTCACCCCTCCACTTT
TRBV7-2,.,TRBJ2-7,.,CASSLWGLEQYF,TGTGCCAGCAGCTTATGGGGTCTCGAGCAGTACTTC
TRBV7-9,once,TRBJ1-1,.,CASSFLSEAFF,TGTGCCAGCAGCTTTTTGAGTGAAGCTTTCTTT
TRBV5-1,.,TRBJ2-5,.,CASSPGAGETQYF,TGCGCCAGCAGCCCGGGCGCGGGGGAGACCCAGTACTTC
TRBV5-8,.,TRBJ1-1,.,CASSSPFTPGFTEAFF,TGTGCCAGCAGCTCACCTTTTACCCCAGGGTTTACTGAAGCTTTCTTT
TRBV6-1,.,TRBJ2-5,.,CASSEALYTGLQETQYF,TGTGCCAGCAGTGAAGCTTTATACACTGGGCTACAAGAGACCCAGTACTTC
TRBV27,.,TRBJ2-3,.,CASRSSLTDTQYF,TGTGCCAGCAGATCGAGTCTGACAGATACGCAGTATTTT
TRBV7-9,.,TRBJ1-1,.,CASSLLGRGEAFF,TGTGCCAGCAGCCTCCTGGGGAGGGGCGAGGCTTTCTTT
TRBV7-3,.,TRBJ2-5,.,CASSLIRGAQETQYF,TGTGCCAGCAGCTTAATCAGGGGAGCACAAGAGACCCAGTACTTC
TRBV7-8,.,TRBJ2-7,.,CASSFLLTLSTEQYF,TGTGCCAGCAGCTTTTTACTTACCTTATCCACCGAGCAGTACTTC
TRBV2,.,TRBJ1-2,TRBD1,CASSGQGDGYTF,TGTGCCAGCAGTGGTCAGGGGGATGGCTACACCTTC
TRBV18,.,TRBJ2-3,TRBD1,CASSPPGTGSTDTQYF,TGTGCCAGCTCACCACCGGGGACAGGTAGCACAGATACGCAGTATTTT
TRBV6-7,.,TRBJ2-1,.,CASSYIRATTEFF,TGTGCCAGCAGTTACATCCGGGCCACTACGGAGTTCTTC
TRBV5-4,.,TRBJ1-3,.,CASSLGPKDTIYF,TGTGCCAGCAGCTTGGGACCGAAGGACACCATATATTTT
TRBV30,few,TRBJ1-2,.,CAKATNLYGYTF,TGTGCCAAAGCAACGAATCTCTATGGCTACACCTTC
TRBV19,.,TRBJ1-1,TRBD1,CASRPGGKDTEAFF,TGTGCCAGTAGACCAGGGGGCAAGGACACTGAAGCTTTCTTT
TRBV10-3,.,TRBJ1-5,.,CAISEQRSSNQPQHF,TGTGCCATCAGCGAACAGAGATCTAGCAATCAGCCCCAGCATTTT
TRBV7-2,.,TRBJ1-5,.,CASSPYQGNQPQHF,TGTGCCAGCAGCCCGTACCAGGGGAATCAGCCCCAGCATTTT
TRBV5-8,.,TRBJ2-3,.,CASLPPGLPTDTQYF,TGTGCCAGCTTACCCCCCGGACTACCCACAGATACGCAGTATTTT
TRBV18,once,TRBJ1-1,.,CASSQEGGTEAFF,TGTGCCAGCTCACAGGAGGGGGGCACTGAAGCTTTCTTT
TRBV2,.,TRBJ1-2,.,CASSLGGGRVDGYTF,TGTGCCAGCAGCCTTGGGGGGGGACGGGTGGATGGCTACACCTTC
TRBV15,.,TRBJ1-3,TRBD1,CATSRDGTDWRGNTIYF,TGTGCCACCAGCAGAGACGGGACAGATTGGCGTGGAAACACCATATATTTT
TRBV3-1/TRBV3-2,.,TRBJ1-5,.,CASSQDQRQPQHF,TGTGCCAGCAGCCAAGATCAAAGACAGCCCCAGCATTTT
TRBV7-2,once,TRBJ1-3,TRBD1,CASSLTQGWGNTIYF,TGTGCCAGCAGCTTGACACAGGGGTGGGGAAACACCATATATTTT
TRBV18,few,TRBJ1-5,.,CASSPDFSNQPQHF,TGTGCCAGCTCACCGGACTTTAGCAATCAGCCCCAGCATTTT
TRBV5-1,.,TRBJ1-1,TRBD1,CASSLVGGRMNTEAFF,TGCGCCAGCAGCTTGGTAGGGGGCCGGATGAACACTGAAGCTTTCTTT